This T cell receptor (beta chain) was identified in a study of blood T cell repertoires in COVID-19. The overall study: Researchers got acute and convalescent COVID-19 samples from the United States, Italy and Spain. Sample material is recorded as cDNA or gDNA derived from T cells, B-cell-depleted T cells, or PBMCs.

V lost 4 bases and J lost 6, with 11 bases in between. The CDR3 has 12 amino acids. CDR1 is SGHKS and CDR2 is YYEKEE in the germline V gene (reference sequence). Per the study methods: Amplified reference gene primers provided the basis for estimating nucleated cell counts. Here immunoSEQ multiplex PCR was the method, and the copy in TCRdb shows in-frame clones only, minus some. Clone size and the V and J calls come from that table; the DNA yielded D and trimming. Here the sample spans 190,000 or so clones, 80% to 90% being singletons. The specimen sequenced was peripheral blood. The TCR originated in a man aged 50 to 60 with active or convalescent COVID-19. V is TRBV5-5 and J is TRBJ2-7; a possible D gene is TRBD2 (6 bases). The CDR3 region is CASSVQEGEQYF. The CDR3 region has the DNA TGTGCCAGCAGCGTCCAGGAGGGCGAGCAGTACTTC. Supplemented by reference TRBV5-5 and TRBJ2-7, the full variable domain reads DAGVTQSPTHLIKTRGQQVTLRCSPISGHKSVSWYQQVLGQGPQFIFQYYEKEERGRGNFPDRFSARQFPNYSSELNVNALLLGDSALYLCASSVQEGEQYFGPGTRLTVT.